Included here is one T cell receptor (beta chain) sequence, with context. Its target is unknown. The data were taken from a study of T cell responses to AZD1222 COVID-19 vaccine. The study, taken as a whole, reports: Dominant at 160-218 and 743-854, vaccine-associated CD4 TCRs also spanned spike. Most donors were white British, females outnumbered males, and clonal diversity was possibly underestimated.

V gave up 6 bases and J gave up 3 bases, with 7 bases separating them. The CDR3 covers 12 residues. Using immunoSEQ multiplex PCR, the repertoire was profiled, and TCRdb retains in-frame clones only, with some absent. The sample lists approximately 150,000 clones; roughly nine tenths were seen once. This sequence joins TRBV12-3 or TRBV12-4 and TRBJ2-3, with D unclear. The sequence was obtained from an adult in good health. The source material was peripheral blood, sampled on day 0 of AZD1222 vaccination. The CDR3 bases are TGTGCCAGCAGGCCTCTTACAGATACGCAGTATTTT. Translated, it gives CASRPLTDTQYF.